These 27 T cell receptor beta chains were sequenced from one sample in a study of beta chain features in type 1 diabetes. What was sequenced were expressed TCRB transcripts, since all of the isolated RNA had been reverse transcribed. Sequencing was performed with immunoSEQ multiplex PCR; in TCRdb, only in-frame clones are kept and a portion is missing. The table has under 950,000 clones, roughly 15% seen once; the top ten hold 0.02% to 0.03%. The material sequenced was naive CD4+ T cells from blood. These TCRs come from a woman aged 18 to 35 in good health.

The V gene is TRBV28, the J gene TRBJ2-3; D is perhaps TRBD1 (5 bases). The germline V gene encodes CDR1 MDHEN and CDR2 SYDVKM. Trimming removed 5 bases from V and 0 bases from J, with 12 bases in between. The CDR3 spans 15 residues. CDR3 amino acids: CASSPGLTSTDTQYF. The CDR3 DNA sequence: TGTGCCAGCAGTCCAGGGCTTACTAGCACAGATACGCAGTATTTT.

On this clone: Within the sample, other DNA sequences also encode this same CDR3. The chain has TRBV28 and TRBJ1-4; D gene unclear. The CDR3 covers 11 residues. Germline V CDR1 and CDR2: MDHEN, SYDVKM. Trimming pared 3 bases from V and 7 bases from J, leaving 3 bases between. The DNA for the CDR3 is TGTGCCAGCAGTTTGCGTGAAAAACTGTTTTTT. Translation gives CASSLREKLFF.

This clone was seen only a few times. The same CDR3 is also encoded by other DNA sequences in this sample. This chain links TRBV7-2 with TRBJ2-3; D not certain. The germline CDR1 and CDR2 sequences are SGHTA and FQGNSA. This CDR3 is 14 amino acids long. Between the trimmed V and J ends, which lost 2 bases and 0 bases, there was a span of 6 bases. CDR3 DNA: TGTGCCAGCAGCTTAACGGCTAGCACAGATACGCAGTATTTT. Translating gives CASSLTASTDTQYF.

The chain joins TRBV19 to TRBJ1-1; D is perhaps TRBD1 (6 bases). Germline CDR1 reads LNHDA; CDR2 reads SQIVND (reference sequence). The V and J ends lost 5 bases and 1 base respectively, with 14 bases between them. The CDR3 is made up of 15 amino acids. The CDR3 region is CASSSSRGTNTEAFF. The CDR3 DNA reads TGTGCCAGTAGTTCCTCCAGGGGCACGAACACTGAAGCTTTCTTT.

The rearrangement joins TRBV7-9 to TRBJ1-1; D is ambiguous. Germline V lookup: CDR1 SEHNR, CDR2 FQNEAQ (reference sequence). Trimming stripped 1 base from V and 0 bases from J, with 12 bases between. The CDR3 consists of 16 residues. DNA of the CDR3: TGTGCCAGCAGCTTAGGATCCGGGGTTCTGAACACTGAAGCTTTCTTT. Translated, it gives CASSLGSGVLNTEAFF.

This chain joins TRBV19 and TRBJ1-2, with D possibly TRBD1 on 6 matching bases. V dropped 6 bases and J dropped 4 bases, with 21 bases sitting between them. The germline CDR1 and CDR2 sequences are LNHDA and SQIVND (reference sequence). CDR3 length: 16 amino acids. The CDR3 DNA sequence: TGTGCCAGTAGCCCCCCACGTGGGGGCCCGATCTATGGCTACACCTTC. Amino acids: CASSPPRGGPIYGYTF.

This clone was seen only a few times. The chain is built from TRBV28 and TRBJ2-2; D is unclear. This CDR3 has 15 residues. V lost 4 bases and J 1 base, leaving 10 bases between the germline ends. Looked up from germline, CDR1 is MDHEN and CDR2 is SYDVKM. The CDR3 spells CASSSEPWNTGELFF. As DNA, the CDR3 is TGTGCCAGCAGTTCGGAGCCATGGAACACCGGGGAGCTGTTTTTT. The complete variable domain, with remaining parts taken from reference TRBV28 and TRBJ2-2, reads DVKVTQSSRYLVKRTGEKVFLECVQDMDHENMFWYRQDPGLGLRLIYFSYDVKMKEKGDIPEGYSVSREKKERFSLILESASTNQTSMYLCASSSEPWNTGELFFGEGSRLTVL.

The rearrangement joins TRBV6-5 to TRBJ2-7; 8 positions agree with TRBD1. The CDR3 is 15 amino acids. V shed 0 bases and J 2 bases; nucleotides not matched to a gene: 3. Per germline, CDR1 MNHEY and CDR2 SVGAGI. This CDR3 is CASSYSTGDAYEQYF. The CDR3 DNA is TGTGCCAGCAGTTACTCGACAGGGGATGCCTACGAGCAGTACTTC.

This clone has just a few counts. The V gene is TRBV19, the J gene TRBJ2-7; D might be TRBD1 (6 bases). Trimming removed 6 bases at V and 5 bases at J, with 20 bases between. The CDR3 is made up of 15 amino acids. The germline V gene has CDR1 LNHDA and CDR2 SQIVND (reference sequence). The CDR3 protein is CASSETGRRGDEQYF. As DNA, the CDR3 is TGTGCCAGTAGCGAGACAGGACGCCGGGGAGACGAGCAGTACTTC.

This chain joins TRBV5-6 and TRBJ2-1, with TRBD2 matching 9 bases. Per germline, CDR1 SGHDT and CDR2 YYEEEE. CDR3 length: 17 residues. The ends lost 2 bases at V and 4 bases at J; junction bases unmatched: 10. In nucleotides, the CDR3 is TGTGCCAGCAGCTTAGTATATAGCGGGAGTGGTTACAATGAGCAGTTCTTC. This gives the protein CASSLVYSGSGYNEQFF.

The chain joins TRBV19 to TRBJ2-5, with D perhaps matching TRBD1 or TRBD2 (5 bases each). Germline values: CDR1 LNHDA, CDR2 SQIVND (reference sequence). V gave up 1 base and J gave up 5 bases, with 11 bases separating them. The CDR3 spans 14 residues. The CDR3 DNA reads TGTGCCAGTAGTATAGGGGGGTCCCCGGAGACCCAGTACTTC. This gives the protein CASSIGGSPETQYF.

The chain links TRBV19 to TRBJ1-1, with D perhaps matching TRBD1 (6 bases). This CDR3 has 13 residues. V gave up 7 bases and J gave up 7 bases, with 16 bases separating them. Germline values: CDR1 LNHDA, CDR2 SQIVND (reference sequence). CDR3 DNA: TGTGCCAGTAAGGAACAGGGACATGGTGAAGCTTTCTTT. Amino acids: CASKEQGHGEAFF. The full variable domain, completed using reference TRBV19 and TRBJ1-1, is DGGITQSPKYLFRKEGQNVTLSCEQNLNHDAMYWYRQDPGQGLRLIYYSQIVNDFQKGDIAEGYSVSREKKESFPLTVTSAQKNPTAFYLCASKEQGHGEAFFGQGTRLTVV.

This clone was seen only a few times. The gene calls are TRBV10-3 and TRBJ1-2, with D possibly matching TRBD1 (5 bases). The CDR3 sequence is 13 residues long. CDR1 ENHRY and CDR2 SYGVKD come from the germline V gene. Trimming stripped 6 bases from V and 8 bases from J, with 16 bases between. The CDR3 DNA sequence: TGTGCCATCAGGGGACCAACCAACTCAGGCTACACCTTC. It encodes CAIRGPTNSGYTF.

The sample holds a few counts of this clone. The chain recombines TRBV5-6 with TRBJ2-7; D unresolved. CDR1 SGHDT and CDR2 YYEEEE come from the germline V gene. This CDR3 comprises 11 residues. Trimming shortened V by 2 bases and J by 7 bases, and 7 bases separated the two germline ends. The CDR3: CASSFLVEQYF. In DNA, the CDR3 is TGTGCCAGCAGCTTTCTTGTTGAGCAGTACTTC.

This clone turned up a few times. J is TRBJ2-2 and V is TRBV6-1; D possibly corresponds to TRBD2 (5 bases). Trimming removed 8 bases from V and 3 bases from J, with 16 bases in between. The CDR3 covers 15 residues. Germline values: CDR1 MNHNS, CDR2 SASEGT. The CDR3 region has the DNA TGTGCCAGCTCCGTCCCGGCGGGTGACACCGGGGAGCTGTTTTTT. Translated: CASSVPAGDTGELFF.

The chain joins TRBV9 to TRBJ2-5; 8 nucleotides agree with TRBD2. The CDR3 runs to 17 residues. The trim removed 0 bases at V and 5 bases at J, leaving 12 bases unmatched. Germline CDR1 and CDR2: SGDLS and YYNGEE. The CDR3 is CASSVGGFSGTAETQYF. The DNA of the CDR3 is TGTGCCAGCAGCGTAGGGGGGTTTAGCGGGACGGCCGAGACCCAGTACTTC. Supplemented by reference TRBV9 and TRBJ2-5, the full variable domain reads DSGVTQTPKHLITATGQRVTLRCSPRSGDLSVYWYQQSLDQGLQFLIQYYNGEERAKGNILERFSAQQFPDLHSELNLSSLELGDSALYFCASSVGGFSGTAETQYFGPGTRLLVL.

A few counts support this clone. The rearrangement links TRBV28 to TRBJ2-1; 7 nucleotides line up with TRBD2. V trimming: 7 bases; J trimming: 9 bases; junction bases outside the gene matches: 6. Germline-derived CDR1 and CDR2 are MDHEN and SYDVKM. This CDR3 has 12 residues. The CDR3 nucleotides read TGTGCCAGCACCTGGGGGGAGGGTGAGCAGTTCTTC. Translation gives CASTWGEGEQFF.

The genes are TRBV2 and TRBJ1-5; 8 bases align to TRBD1. Unmatched junction bases numbered 11, after V lost 6 bases and J lost 4 bases. The CDR3 extends over 16 amino acids. Germline V gives CDR1 SNHLY, CDR2 FYNNEI. For the CDR3, the DNA is TGTGCCAGCAGCGGCCAACGGACAGGGATTAATCAGCCCCAGCATTTT. Its translation: CASSGQRTGINQPQHF.

This sequence joins TRBV7-3 and TRBJ2-2, with a weak D call TRBD1 (5 bases). The CDR3 contains 16 residues. Per the germline V gene, CDR1 is SGHTA and CDR2 is FQGTGA. Trimming took off 5 bases at V and 4 bases at J, with 17 bases between the two ends. CDR3 DNA: TGTGCCAGCAGCCTAGGGGCAGGGTCGGGCACCGGGGAGCTGTTTTTT. Protein sequence: CASSLGAGSGTGELFF.

V is TRBV19 and J is TRBJ2-1, with 10 bases that match TRBD2. Trimming removed 1 base from V and 3 bases from J; junction bases left unmatched: 9. The CDR3 consists of 18 residues. Germline CDR1 LNHDA, CDR2 SQIVND (reference sequence). The DNA of the CDR3 is TGTGCCAGTAGTATAGTAGGCAGGGGGACTAGCGTCTACAATGAGCAGTTCTTC. Encoded protein: CASSIVGRGTSVYNEQFF.

This clone showed up just a few times. The rearrangement uses TRBV6-6 and TRBJ2-6; D is unresolved. The CDR3 runs to 13 residues. The ends were cut back, 6 bases at V and 4 bases at J, with 7 bases in the middle. Germline V gene sequence: CDR1 MNHNY, CDR2 SVGAGI (reference sequence). The CDR3 sequence: CASRMQGANVLTF. CDR3 DNA sequence: TGTGCCAGCAGGATGCAGGGGGCCAACGTCCTGACTTTC.

This clone showed up many times. The same CDR3 also results from other DNA sequences found in this sample. The J gene is TRBJ2-7, the V gene TRBV7-9, with 8 positions matching TRBD1. Germline trimming cut 5 bases from V and 1 base from J; bases unmatched to any gene: 4. This CDR3 has 14 amino acids. The germline gives CDR1 SEHNR, CDR2 FQNEAQ (reference sequence). The CDR3: CASSRTGGSYEQYF. The CDR3 region has the DNA TGTGCCAGCAGCCGAACAGGGGGATCCTACGAGCAGTACTTC.

This clone appeared a few times. CDR3 sequence: CASSSTGSSYNEQFF. CDR3 nucleotides: TGTGCCAGCAGTTCGACGGGGAGCTCCTACAATGAGCAGTTCTTC. The chain couples TRBV25-1 to TRBJ2-1; TRBD2 is a possible D gene (5 bases). V gave up 5 bases and J gave up 0 bases, with 11 bases separating them. Germline V lookup: CDR1 MGHDK, CDR2 SYGVNS. This CDR3 spans 15 amino acids.

This clone has just a few counts. The chain recombines TRBV11-3 with TRBJ2-2; the D gene could be TRBD1 or TRBD2 (5 bases each). V was shortened by 2 bases and J by 7 bases, with 8 bases between the two germline ends. Per the germline V gene, CDR1 is SGHNT and CDR2 is YENEEA. The CDR3 runs 13 residues. The CDR3 region has the DNA TGTGCCAGCAGCTTAACGGGGCTCGGGGAGCTGTTTTTT. It translates to CASSLTGLGELFF.

The chain recombines TRBV20-1 with TRBJ2-1; 14 bases line up with TRBD2. Per germline, CDR1 DFQATT and CDR2 SNEGSKA (reference sequence). The V segment lost 6 bases and the J segment 14 bases; nucleotides outside the gene matches: 3. The CDR3 contains 11 residues. The CDR3 spells CSAGTSGSKFF. CDR3 nucleotide sequence: TGCAGTGCGGGGACTAGCGGGAGTAAGTTCTTC.

The chain's CDR3 is CASSLLDGYNEQFF. The DNA for the CDR3 is TGTGCCAGCAGTTTGCTGGACGGGTACAATGAGCAGTTCTTC. The V and J genes are TRBV6-5 and TRBJ2-1; D ambiguous. Trimming took off 4 bases at V and 4 bases at J, with 11 bases between the two ends. CDR3 length equals 14 residues. Germline loops: CDR1 MNHEY, CDR2 SVGAGI.

The chain carries TRBV6-1 and TRBJ2-7; D not certain. The CDR3 covers 15 residues. The V end lost 3 bases, the J end lost 9 bases, and 21 bases lay between the germline ends. Germline V CDR1 and CDR2: MNHNS, SASEGT. In nucleotides, the CDR3 is TGTGCCAGCAGTGAGCCACCGACCGTTACCGCGAGGCAGTACTTC. Translation gives CASSEPPTVTARQYF.